This T cell receptor (beta chain) was sequenced during a study of T cell responses to AZD1222 COVID-19 vaccine. The CDR3 has 15 residues. The V gene end was trimmed by 6 bases and the J gene end by 7 bases; junction bases not matched to a gene: 9. Germline V lookup: CDR1 SGHAT, CDR2 FQDESV (reference sequence). The protocol was immunoSEQ multiplex PCR, while the TCRdb copy is restricted to in-frame clones and leaves out a portion. The sample includes tens of thousands of clones, 92% of them seen just once. Study results and caveats: Spike was spanned by vaccine-associated CD4 TCRs, which were dominant at 160-218 and 743-854. Spike-specific TCR depth and breadth grew after two AZD1222 doses.

As regards this clone: Its matching antigen is unknown.

The V and J genes are TRBV11-1 and TRBJ1-6; TRBD1 aligns across 7 bases. The sample was peripheral blood, taken 28 days after the second AZD1222 dose. This clonotype was obtained from an adult who received the AZD1222 COVID-19 vaccine. CDR3 region: CASSQDRAVNSPLHF. The CDR3 DNA sequence: TGTGCCAGCAGTCAAGACAGGGCCGTCAATTCACCCCTCCACTTT.